These 5 T cell receptor beta chains were all obtained from the same sample, sequenced in a study of blood T cells in healthy people across ages. For the second PCR, which ran for about 7 to 12 cycles, a sample-barcoded 5' primer and a J-beta primer mix were used. TCRdb ran MiXCR on the 5' RACE reads and lists one entry per CDR3 protein. The sample contains about 760,000 distinct CDR3 sequences, 20% to 25% of which appear only once. These data also featured in a second study, about T cells of mothers and their children.

The sample was blood. Source of these receptors: a boy aged 10-17 years in good health.

This chain uses TRBV7-9 with TRBJ1-4, with D unresolved. V lost 4 bases, J lost 0 bases, and 12 bases lay in between. The germline V gene has CDR1 SEHNR and CDR2 FQNEAQ (reference sequence). The CDR3 sequence is 16 residues long. The CDR3 sequence: CASSSIGSATNEKLFF. CDR3 nucleotide sequence: TGTGCCAGCAGCTCTATAGGTTCTGCAACTAATGAAAAACTGTTTTTT.

This clonotype showed up just a few times. The chain uses TRBV7-9 and TRBJ2-7; possible D gene TRBD2, 5 bases. The V gene's germline CDR1 is SEHNR and CDR2 FQNEAQ (reference sequence). V lost 5 bases and J lost 7, with 18 bases in between. This CDR3 comprises 14 residues. CDR3 sequence: CASSPLFPWEEQYF. The CDR3 DNA is TGTGCCAGCAGCCCCCTGTTTCCCTGGGAGGAGCAGTACTTC.

With regard to this clonotype: A read error may produce the germline difference seen at one junction end. The gene calls are TRBV5-1 and TRBJ2-7; no firm D call. Germline V gene sequence: CDR1 SGHRS, CDR2 YFSETQ. This CDR3 region has 14 residues. In DNA, the CDR3 is TGCGCCGGCAGCTTGAAGCTGGATTCCTACGAGCAGTACTTC. Translated, it gives CAGSLKLDSYEQYF.

This clonotype was detected a few times. This chain joins TRBV4-1 and TRBJ2-5, with 8 bases fitting TRBD2. The CDR3 contains 17 residues. Germline trimming cut 1 base from V and 4 bases from J; bases unmatched to any gene: 11. CDR1 is MGHRA, CDR2 YSYEKL, per germline. The CDR3 nucleotides are TGCGCCAGCAGCCAAGTCCCGGGTAGCGGGATGGGAGAGACCCAGTACTTC. As protein: CASSQVPGSGMGETQYF.

The rearrangement uses TRBV29-1 and TRBJ2-1; D is unclear. Germline V gives CDR1 SQVTM, CDR2 ANQGSEA. The V end was cut by 0 bases, the J end by 6 bases, with 9 bases between. The CDR3 is 13 amino acids. CDR3 in DNA: TGCAGCGTTGAAGACGGATGGGCCAATGAGCAGTTCTTC. This codes for CSVEDGWANEQFF.